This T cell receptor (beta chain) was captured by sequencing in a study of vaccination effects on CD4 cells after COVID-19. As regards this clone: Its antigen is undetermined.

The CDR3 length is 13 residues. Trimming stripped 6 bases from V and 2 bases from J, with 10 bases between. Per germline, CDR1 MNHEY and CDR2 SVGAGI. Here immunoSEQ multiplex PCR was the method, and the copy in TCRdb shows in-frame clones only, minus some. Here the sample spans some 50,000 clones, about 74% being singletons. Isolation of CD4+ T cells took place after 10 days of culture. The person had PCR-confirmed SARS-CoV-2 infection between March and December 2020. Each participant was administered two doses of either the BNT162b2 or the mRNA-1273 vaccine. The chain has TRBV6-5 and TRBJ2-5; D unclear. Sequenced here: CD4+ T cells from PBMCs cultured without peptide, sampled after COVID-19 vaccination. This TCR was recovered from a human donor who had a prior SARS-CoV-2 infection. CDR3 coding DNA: TGTGCCAGCAGGACAACGCAACAAGAGACCCAGTACTTC. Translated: CASRTTQQETQYF.